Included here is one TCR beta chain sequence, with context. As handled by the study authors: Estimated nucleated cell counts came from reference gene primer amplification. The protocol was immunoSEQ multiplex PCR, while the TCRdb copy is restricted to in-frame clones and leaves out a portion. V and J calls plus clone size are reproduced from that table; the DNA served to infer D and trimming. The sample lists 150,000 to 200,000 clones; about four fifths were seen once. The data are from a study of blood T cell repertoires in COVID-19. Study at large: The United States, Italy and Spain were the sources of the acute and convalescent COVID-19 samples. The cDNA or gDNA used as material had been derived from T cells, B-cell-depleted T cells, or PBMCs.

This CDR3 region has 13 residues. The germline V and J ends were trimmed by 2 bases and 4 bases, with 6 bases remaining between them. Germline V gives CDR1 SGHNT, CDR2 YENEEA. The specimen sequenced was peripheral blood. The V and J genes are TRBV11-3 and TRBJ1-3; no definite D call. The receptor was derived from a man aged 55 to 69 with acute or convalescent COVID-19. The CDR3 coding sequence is TGTGCCAGCAGCTTATGGGCGGGAAACACCATATATTTT. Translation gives CASSLWAGNTIYF.